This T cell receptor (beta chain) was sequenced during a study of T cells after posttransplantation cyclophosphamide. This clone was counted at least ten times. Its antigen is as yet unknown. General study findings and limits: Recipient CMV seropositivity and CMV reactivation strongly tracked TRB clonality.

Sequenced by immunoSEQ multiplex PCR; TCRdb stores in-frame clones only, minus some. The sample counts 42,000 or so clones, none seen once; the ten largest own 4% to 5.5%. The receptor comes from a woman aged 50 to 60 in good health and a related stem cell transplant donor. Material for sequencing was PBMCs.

Here the CDR3 DNA reads TGTGCCAGCAGCTTCGGGACTAGCGGGGAGCAGTTCTTC. Protein sequence: CASSFGTSGEQFF. The V call is TRBV7-7, the J call TRBJ2-1, with 12 bases that match TRBD2. This CDR3 is 13 amino acids long. The V segment lost 3 bases and the J segment 10 bases; nucleotides outside the gene matches: 1. CDR1 and CDR2 (germline): SSHAT, FNYEAQ (reference sequence).